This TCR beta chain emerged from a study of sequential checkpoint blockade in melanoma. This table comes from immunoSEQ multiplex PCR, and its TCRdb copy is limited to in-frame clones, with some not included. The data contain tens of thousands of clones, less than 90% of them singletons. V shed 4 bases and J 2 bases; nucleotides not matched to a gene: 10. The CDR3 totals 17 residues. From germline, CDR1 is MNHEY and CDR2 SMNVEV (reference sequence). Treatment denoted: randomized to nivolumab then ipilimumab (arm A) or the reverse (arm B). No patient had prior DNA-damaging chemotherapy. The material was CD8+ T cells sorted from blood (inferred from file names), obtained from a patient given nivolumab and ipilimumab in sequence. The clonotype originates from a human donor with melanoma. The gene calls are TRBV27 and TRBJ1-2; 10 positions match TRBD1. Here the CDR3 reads CASSSGQGSIGNYGYTF. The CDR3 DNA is TGTGCCAGCAGTTCGGGACAGGGGAGTATCGGGAACTATGGCTACACCTTC.